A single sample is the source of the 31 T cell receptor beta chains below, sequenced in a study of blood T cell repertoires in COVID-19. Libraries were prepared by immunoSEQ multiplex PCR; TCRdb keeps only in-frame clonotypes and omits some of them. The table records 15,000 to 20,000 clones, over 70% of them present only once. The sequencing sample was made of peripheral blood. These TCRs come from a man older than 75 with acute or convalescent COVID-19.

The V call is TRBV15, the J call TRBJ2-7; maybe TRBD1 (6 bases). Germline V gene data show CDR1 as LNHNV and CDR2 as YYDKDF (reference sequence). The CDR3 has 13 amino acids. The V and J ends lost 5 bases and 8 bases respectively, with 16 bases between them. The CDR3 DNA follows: TGTGCCACCAGCGGGGGACACCTGTCGAAGCAGTACTTC. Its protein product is CATSGGHLSKQYF.

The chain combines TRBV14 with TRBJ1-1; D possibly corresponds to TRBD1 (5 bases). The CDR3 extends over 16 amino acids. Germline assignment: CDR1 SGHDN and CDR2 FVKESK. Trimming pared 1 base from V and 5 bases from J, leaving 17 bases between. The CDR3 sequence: CASSQGIIGRGTEAFF. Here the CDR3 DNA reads TGTGCCAGCAGCCAAGGGATCATAGGTCGGGGGACTGAAGCTTTCTTT.

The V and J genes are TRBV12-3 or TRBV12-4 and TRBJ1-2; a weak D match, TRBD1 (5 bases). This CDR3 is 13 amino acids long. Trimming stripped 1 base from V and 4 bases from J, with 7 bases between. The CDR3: CASSLGGGYGYTF. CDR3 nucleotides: TGTGCCAGCAGTTTAGGGGGGGGCTATGGCTACACCTTC.

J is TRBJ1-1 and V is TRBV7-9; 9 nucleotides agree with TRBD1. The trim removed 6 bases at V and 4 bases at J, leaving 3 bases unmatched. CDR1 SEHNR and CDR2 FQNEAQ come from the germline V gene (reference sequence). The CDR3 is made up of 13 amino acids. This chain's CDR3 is CASRQGAGTEAFF. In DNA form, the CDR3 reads TGTGCCAGCAGACAGGGGGCAGGCACTGAAGCTTTCTTT.

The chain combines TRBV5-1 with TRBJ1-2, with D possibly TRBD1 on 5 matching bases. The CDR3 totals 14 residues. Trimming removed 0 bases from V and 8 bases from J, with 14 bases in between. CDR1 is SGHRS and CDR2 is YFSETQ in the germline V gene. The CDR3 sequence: CASSLALGEGGYTF. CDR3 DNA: TGCGCCAGCAGCTTGGCCTTAGGGGAGGGCGGCTACACCTTC.

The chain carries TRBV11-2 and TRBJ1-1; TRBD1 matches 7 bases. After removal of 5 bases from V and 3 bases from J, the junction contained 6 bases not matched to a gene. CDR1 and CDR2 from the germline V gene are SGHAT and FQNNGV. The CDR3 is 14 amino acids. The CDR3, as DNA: TGTGCCAGCAGCCCACAGGGGCGGCACACTGAAGCTTTCTTT. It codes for CASSPQGRHTEAFF.

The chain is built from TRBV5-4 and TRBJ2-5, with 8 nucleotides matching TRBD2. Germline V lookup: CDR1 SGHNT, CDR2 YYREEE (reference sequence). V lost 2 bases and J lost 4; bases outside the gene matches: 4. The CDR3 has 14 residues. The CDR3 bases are TGTGCCAGCAGCTTCGGGGGGGGTTCAGAGACCCAGTACTTC. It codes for CASSFGGGSETQYF.

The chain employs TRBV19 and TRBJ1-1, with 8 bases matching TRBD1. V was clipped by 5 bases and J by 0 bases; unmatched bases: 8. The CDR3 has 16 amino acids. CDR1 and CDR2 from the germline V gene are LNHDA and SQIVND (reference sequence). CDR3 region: CASSLGQGKMNTEAFF. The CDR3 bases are TGTGCCAGTAGTCTAGGACAGGGTAAGATGAACACTGAAGCTTTCTTT.

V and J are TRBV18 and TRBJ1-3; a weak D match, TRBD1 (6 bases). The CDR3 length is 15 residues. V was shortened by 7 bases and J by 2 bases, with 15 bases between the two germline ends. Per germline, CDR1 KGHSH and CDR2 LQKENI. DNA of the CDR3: TGTGCCAGCTTACCGGGACGACAGGCTGGAAACACCATATATTTT. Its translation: CASLPGRQAGNTIYF.

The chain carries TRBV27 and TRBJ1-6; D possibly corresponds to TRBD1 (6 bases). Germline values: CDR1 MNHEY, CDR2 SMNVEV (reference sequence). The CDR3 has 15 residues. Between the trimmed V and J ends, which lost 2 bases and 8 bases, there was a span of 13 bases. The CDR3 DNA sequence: TGTGCCAGCAGTTTACTGGGCGACAGGTATTCACCCCTCCACTTT. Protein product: CASSLLGDRYSPLHF.

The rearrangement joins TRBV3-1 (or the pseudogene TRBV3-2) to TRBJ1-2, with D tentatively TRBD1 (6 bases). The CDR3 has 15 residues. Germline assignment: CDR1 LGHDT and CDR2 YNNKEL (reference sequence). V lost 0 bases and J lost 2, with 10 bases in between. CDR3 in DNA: TGTGCCAGCAGCCAAGAGAGGCAGGGGAACTATGGCTACACCTTC. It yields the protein CASSQERQGNYGYTF.

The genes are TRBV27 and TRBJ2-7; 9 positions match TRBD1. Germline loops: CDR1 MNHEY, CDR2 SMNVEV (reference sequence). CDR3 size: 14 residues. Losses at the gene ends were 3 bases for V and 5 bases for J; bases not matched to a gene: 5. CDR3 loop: CASSLIQGAHEQYF. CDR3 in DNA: TGTGCCAGCAGTTTGATACAGGGGGCACACGAGCAGTACTTC.

In DNA form, the CDR3 reads TGTGCCAGCAGCAATCCCTGGACAGGGGGTTACGAGCAGTACTTC. Translating it yields CASSNPWTGGYEQYF. The chain links TRBV7-2 to TRBJ2-7; the match to TRBD1 covers 10 bases. V lost 5 bases to trimming and J lost 4 bases; unmatched junction nucleotides: 8. The length of the CDR3 is 15 residues. Germline CDR1 SGHTA, CDR2 FQGNSA.

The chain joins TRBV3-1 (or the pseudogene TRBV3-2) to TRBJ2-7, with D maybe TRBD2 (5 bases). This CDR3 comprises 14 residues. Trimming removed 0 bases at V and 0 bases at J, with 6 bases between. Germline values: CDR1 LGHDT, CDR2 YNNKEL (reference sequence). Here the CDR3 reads CASSQELGSYEQYF. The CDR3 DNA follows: TGTGCCAGCAGCCAAGAACTAGGCTCCTACGAGCAGTACTTC.

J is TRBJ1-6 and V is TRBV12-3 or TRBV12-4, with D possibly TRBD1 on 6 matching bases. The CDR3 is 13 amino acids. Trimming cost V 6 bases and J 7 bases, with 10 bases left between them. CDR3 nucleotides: TGTGCCAGCAGGCCGACAGGCAATTCACCCCTCCACTTT. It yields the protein CASRPTGNSPLHF.

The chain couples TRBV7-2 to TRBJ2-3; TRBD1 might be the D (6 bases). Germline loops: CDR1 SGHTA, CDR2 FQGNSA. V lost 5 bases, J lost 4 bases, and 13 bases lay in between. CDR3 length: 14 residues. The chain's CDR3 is CASSEAGASDTQYF. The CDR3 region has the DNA TGTGCCAGCAGCGAGGCAGGGGCATCAGATACGCAGTATTTT.

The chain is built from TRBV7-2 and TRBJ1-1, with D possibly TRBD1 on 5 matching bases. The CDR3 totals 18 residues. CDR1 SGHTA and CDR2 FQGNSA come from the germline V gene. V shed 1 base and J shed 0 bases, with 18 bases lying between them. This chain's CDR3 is CASSLGAWGDAMNTEAFF. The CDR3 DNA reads TGTGCCAGCAGCTTAGGAGCTTGGGGGGACGCGATGAACACTGAAGCTTTCTTT.

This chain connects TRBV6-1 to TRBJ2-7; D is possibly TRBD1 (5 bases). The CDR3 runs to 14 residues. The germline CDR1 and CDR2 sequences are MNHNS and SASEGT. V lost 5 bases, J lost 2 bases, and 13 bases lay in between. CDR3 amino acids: CASSTPGLAYEQYF. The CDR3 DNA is TGTGCCAGCAGTACTCCAGGGTTGGCCTACGAGCAGTACTTC.

The CDR3 here is CSARSTGGRDGEAFF. CDR3 sequence (DNA): TGCAGCGCCCGTAGCACGGGGGGGCGCGATGGTGAAGCTTTCTTT. The chain employs TRBV29-1 and TRBJ1-1; tentative D call: TRBD1 (6 bases). The CDR3 consists of 15 residues. Germline values: CDR1 SQVTM, CDR2 ANQGSEA. Trimming took off 7 bases at V and 7 bases at J, with 25 bases between the two ends.

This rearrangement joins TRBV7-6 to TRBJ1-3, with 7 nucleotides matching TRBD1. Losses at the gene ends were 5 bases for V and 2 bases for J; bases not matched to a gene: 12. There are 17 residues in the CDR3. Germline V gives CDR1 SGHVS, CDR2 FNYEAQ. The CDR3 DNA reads TGTGCCAGCAGCCGAGGGGCCACAGGGGAGGCTGGAAACACCATATATTTT. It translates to CASSRGATGEAGNTIYF.

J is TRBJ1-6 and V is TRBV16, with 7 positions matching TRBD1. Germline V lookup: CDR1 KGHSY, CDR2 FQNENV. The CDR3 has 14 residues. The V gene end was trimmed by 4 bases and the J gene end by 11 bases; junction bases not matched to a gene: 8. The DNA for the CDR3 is TGTGCCAGCAGCCCGCCGGACAGGCGCACACCCCTCCACTTT. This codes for CASSPPDRRTPLHF. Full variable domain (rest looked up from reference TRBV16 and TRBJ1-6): GEEVAQTPKHLVRGEGQKAKLYCAPIKGHSYVFWYQQVLKNEFKFLISFQNENVFDETGMPKERFSAKCLPNSPCSLEIQATKLEDSAVYFCASSPPDRRTPLHFGNGTRLTVT.

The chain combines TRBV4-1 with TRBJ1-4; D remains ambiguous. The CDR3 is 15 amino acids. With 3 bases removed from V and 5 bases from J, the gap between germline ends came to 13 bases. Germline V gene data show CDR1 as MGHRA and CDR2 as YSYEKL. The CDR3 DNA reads TGCGCCAGCAGCCAGGGAGCTAGGAGGAATGAAAAACTGTTTTTT. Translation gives CASSQGARRNEKLFF.

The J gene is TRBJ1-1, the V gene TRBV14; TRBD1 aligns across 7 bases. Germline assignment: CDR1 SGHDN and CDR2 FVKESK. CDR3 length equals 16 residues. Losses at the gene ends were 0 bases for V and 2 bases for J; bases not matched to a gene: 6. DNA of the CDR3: TGTGCCAGCAGCCAAGATCTTGGGACAGCAAACACTGAAGCTTTCTTT. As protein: CASSQDLGTANTEAFF. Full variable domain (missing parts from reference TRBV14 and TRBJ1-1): EAGVTQFPSHSVIEKGQTVTLRCDPISGHDNLYWYRRVMGKEIKFLLHFVKESKQDESGMPNNRFLAERTGGTYSTLKVQPAELEDSGVYFCASSQDLGTANTEAFFGQGTRLTVV.

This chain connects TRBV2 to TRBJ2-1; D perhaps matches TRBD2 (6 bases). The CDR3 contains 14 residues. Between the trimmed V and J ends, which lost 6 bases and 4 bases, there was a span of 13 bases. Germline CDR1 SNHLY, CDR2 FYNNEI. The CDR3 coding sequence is TGTGCCAGCAGGGCCGGGACTCAATACAATGAGCAGTTCTTC. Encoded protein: CASRAGTQYNEQFF. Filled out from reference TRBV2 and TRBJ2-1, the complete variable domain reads EPEVTQTPSHQVTQMGQEVILRCVPISNHLYFYWYRQILGQKVEFLVSFYNNEISEKSEIFDDQFSVERPDGSNFTLKIRSTKLEDSAMYFCASRAGTQYNEQFFGPGTRLTVL.

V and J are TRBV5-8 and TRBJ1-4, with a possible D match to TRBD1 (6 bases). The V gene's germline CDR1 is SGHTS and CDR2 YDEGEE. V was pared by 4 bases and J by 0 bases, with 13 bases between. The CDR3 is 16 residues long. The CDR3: CASSQGQSATNEKLFF. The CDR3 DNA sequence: TGTGCCAGCAGCCAAGGACAGTCTGCAACTAATGAAAAACTGTTTTTT.

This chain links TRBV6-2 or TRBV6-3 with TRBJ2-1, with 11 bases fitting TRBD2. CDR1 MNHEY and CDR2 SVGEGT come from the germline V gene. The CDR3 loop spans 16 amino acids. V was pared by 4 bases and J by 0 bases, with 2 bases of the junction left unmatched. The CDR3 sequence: CASSLGTSGSYNEQFF. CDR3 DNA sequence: TGTGCCAGCAGTTTAGGGACTAGCGGCTCCTACAATGAGCAGTTCTTC.

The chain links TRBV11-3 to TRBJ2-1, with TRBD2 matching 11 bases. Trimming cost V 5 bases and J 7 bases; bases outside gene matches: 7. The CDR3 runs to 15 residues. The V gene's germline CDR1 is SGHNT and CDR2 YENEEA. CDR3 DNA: TGTGCCAGCAGCCACCGACTAGCGGGGTGGAATGAGCAGTTCTTC. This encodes CASSHRLAGWNEQFF.

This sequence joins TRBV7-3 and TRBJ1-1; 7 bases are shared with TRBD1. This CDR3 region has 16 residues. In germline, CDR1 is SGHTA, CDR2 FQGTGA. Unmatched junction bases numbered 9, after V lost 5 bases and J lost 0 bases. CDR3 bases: TGTGCCAGCAGCCCTGGCCGACAGGGCGTGAACACTGAAGCTTTCTTT. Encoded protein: CASSPGRQGVNTEAFF.

The CDR3 DNA sequence: TGCGCCAGCGGCCCAGCGGGGGCCCCCACAGATACGCAGTATTTT. It yields the protein CASGPAGAPTDTQYF. This chain joins TRBV5-1 and TRBJ2-3; TRBD2 matches 8 bases. The CDR3 contains 15 residues. In germline, CDR1 is SGHRS, CDR2 YFSETQ. The ends lost 7 bases at V and 2 bases at J; junction bases unmatched: 9.

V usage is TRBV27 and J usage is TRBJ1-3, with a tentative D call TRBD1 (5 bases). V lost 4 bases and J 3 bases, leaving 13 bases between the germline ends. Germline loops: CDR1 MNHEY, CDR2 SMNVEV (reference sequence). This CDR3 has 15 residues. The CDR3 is CASSSGRAGGNTIYF. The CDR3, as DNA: TGTGCCAGCAGTTCAGGCAGGGCCGGTGGAAACACCATATATTTT.

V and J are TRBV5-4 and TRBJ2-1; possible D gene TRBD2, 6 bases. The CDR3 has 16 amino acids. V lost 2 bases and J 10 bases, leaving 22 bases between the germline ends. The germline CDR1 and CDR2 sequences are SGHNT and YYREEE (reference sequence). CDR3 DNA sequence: TGTGCCAGCAGCTTAGAGCGGGCCAACCCTTCAATAGAGCAGTTCTTC. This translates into CASSLERANPSIEQFF.